Below, 16 T cell receptor beta chains from the same sample are listed, as sequenced in a study of blood T cell repertoires in COVID-19 (TCRdb year 2020). The library came from the immunoSEQ multiplex PCR assay. TCRdb took over this immuneACCESS table, retaining in-frame rearrangements with V and J assigned. Such tables are incomplete; in checked studies, under half of the missing clones stem from an unresolved V gene, and the remainder is unexplained. The sample table contains 200,000 to 300,000 clones; only one count was recorded for 88% of them. The ten top clones hold 4% of the sample. Sequenced: peripheral blood. These receptors were taken from a man in his sixties who had recovered from COVID-19.

CDR3 protein: CASSQGDRQETQYF. The CDR3 region has the DNA TGTGCCAGCAGCCAAGGGGACAGGCAAGAGACCCAGTACTTC. The J gene is TRBJ2-5, the V gene TRBV6-5, with 8 bases fitting TRBD1. Per the germline V gene, CDR1 is MNHEY and CDR2 is SVGAGI. Trimming removed 6 bases from V and 2 bases from J; junction bases left unmatched: 5. CDR3 length: 14 amino acids.

The gene calls are TRBV27 and TRBJ1-6, with D unclear. Germline assignment: CDR1 MNHEY and CDR2 SMNVEV (reference sequence). The CDR3 spans 12 residues. Trimming pared 2 bases from V and 8 bases from J, leaving 4 bases between. This chain's CDR3 is CASSLGHSPLHF. Written as DNA, the CDR3 is TGTGCCAGCAGTTTAGGGCATTCACCCCTCCACTTT.

The J gene is TRBJ2-5, the V gene TRBV2; the D gene is possibly TRBD2 (5 bases). The CDR3 sequence is 13 residues long. CDR1 is SNHLY, CDR2 FYNNEI, per germline. With 5 bases removed from V and 5 bases from J, the gap between germline ends came to 12 bases. The CDR3 DNA reads as TGTGCCAGCAGTCGGACTTTTCGGGAGACCCAGTACTTC. Translated, it gives CASSRTFRETQYF.

The V call is TRBV27, the J call TRBJ1-1; D ambiguous. Trimming pared 6 bases from V and 1 base from J, leaving 9 bases between. Germline V CDR1 and CDR2: MNHEY, SMNVEV (reference sequence). The CDR3 sequence is 13 residues long. In DNA form, the CDR3 reads TGTGCCAGCAGCCCCTTCCGGAACACTGAAGCTTTCTTT. Amino acids: CASSPFRNTEAFF.

The rearrangement uses TRBV7-9 and TRBJ1-4; D perhaps matches TRBD1 (6 bases). The CDR3 is made up of 16 amino acids. V was shortened by 2 bases and J by 6 bases, with 16 bases between the two germline ends. Per germline, CDR1 SEHNR and CDR2 FQNEAQ (reference sequence). The CDR3 is CASSLPWGRGDEKLFF. CDR3 in DNA: TGTGCCAGCAGCTTACCGTGGGGGCGAGGCGATGAAAAACTGTTTTTT.

This chain joins TRBV6-5 and TRBJ1-2; D is unresolved. V shed 6 bases and J shed 5 bases, with 13 bases lying between them. The CDR3 extends over 13 amino acids. Germline V gene sequence: CDR1 MNHEY, CDR2 SVGAGI. CDR3 sequence (DNA): TGTGCCAGCAGAAACGAGGGTCCGTATGGCTACACCTTC. It codes for CASRNEGPYGYTF.

The table lists this clone with a few counts. The CDR3 DNA is TGTGCCAGCAGTTTATCTGGGGCCAACTACGAGCAGTACTTC. It encodes CASSLSGANYEQYF. The rearrangement uses TRBV27 and TRBJ2-7; TRBD1 is a possible D gene (5 bases). The CDR3 has 14 amino acids. V was trimmed by 0 bases and J by 3 bases, leaving 9 bases between them. Per the germline V gene, CDR1 is MNHEY and CDR2 is SMNVEV (reference sequence).

The gene calls are TRBV29-1 and TRBJ2-3, with 9 bases that match TRBD1. Looked up from germline, CDR1 is SQVTM and CDR2 is ANQGSEA. The CDR3 totals 12 residues. V shed 7 bases, J shed 3 bases, and the junction held 2 bases outside the gene matches. The CDR3 protein is CSGGQGTDTQYF. CDR3 nucleotides: TGCAGCGGGGGACAGGGTACAGATACGCAGTATTTT.

This chain links TRBV14 with TRBJ1-6, with 7 bases lining up with TRBD1. The CDR3 spans 14 residues. CDR1 and CDR2 from the germline V gene are SGHDN and FVKESK. The V and J ends lost 6 bases and 10 bases, in that order; junction bases with no gene match: 9. This CDR3 is CASRPGQVASPLHF. In nucleotides, the CDR3 is TGTGCCAGCAGACCTGGACAGGTAGCCTCACCCCTCCACTTT.

This chain uses TRBV18 with TRBJ2-2; 10 bases are a match to TRBD2. Germline trimming cut 3 bases from V and 1 base from J; bases unmatched to any gene: 5. CDR1 KGHSH and CDR2 LQKENI come from the germline V gene. The CDR3 has 17 amino acids. In DNA form, the CDR3 reads TGTGCCAGCTCACCCCCTAGCGGGGGTCGGAACACCGGGGAGCTGTTTTTT. Amino acid sequence: CASSPPSGGRNTGELFF.

The sample holds a few counts of this clone. J is TRBJ1-2 and V is TRBV5-1; D is possibly TRBD1 (5 bases). CDR3 length equals 14 residues. V lost 4 bases, J lost 4 bases, and 14 bases lay in between. Germline V lookup: CDR1 SGHRS, CDR2 YFSETQ. CDR3 sequence (DNA): TGCGCCAGCAGCCCGAAGACGGGGGGCTATGGCTACACCTTC. Protein sequence: CASSPKTGGYGYTF.

The gene calls are TRBV6-5 and TRBJ1-1; TRBD1 matches 7 bases. The V gene's germline CDR1 is MNHEY and CDR2 SVGAGI. The junction had 4 bases not matched to a gene; V was cut back by 2 bases and J by 4 bases. This CDR3 contains 14 residues. The CDR3 DNA reads TGTGCCAGCAGTTACCTTTCAGGGGGCACTGAAGCTTTCTTT. Translation: CASSYLSGGTEAFF.

The chain carries TRBV27 and TRBJ2-5, with 9 bases fitting TRBD1. CDR3 length: 15 amino acids. CDR1 is MNHEY and CDR2 is SMNVEV in the germline V gene (reference sequence). J was trimmed by 1 base and V by 8 bases; bases with no gene match: 8. The CDR3 region has the DNA TGTGCCAGCGGGTTACCGACAGGGGGCCAAGAGACCCAGTACTTC. Translating gives CASGLPTGGQETQYF.

The V and J genes are TRBV5-6 and TRBJ1-2, with 7 bases aligning to TRBD1. J lost 8 bases, V lost 6 bases, and 13 bases had no gene match. Germline-derived CDR1 and CDR2 are SGHDT and YYEEEE. The CDR3 sequence is 14 residues long. This CDR3 is CASITGGGPRGYTF. In DNA, the CDR3 is TGTGCCAGCATCACCGGAGGGGGCCCTAGAGGCTACACCTTC.

This chain connects TRBV5-6 to TRBJ1-1; D is uncertain. Trimming shortened V by 0 bases and J by 1 base, and 19 bases separated the two germline ends. This CDR3 has 18 residues. Germline loops: CDR1 SGHDT, CDR2 YYEEEE. The CDR3 DNA reads TGTGCCAGCAGCTTGGGGCCGTGGATGGAGGGAGAGAACACTGAAGCTTTCTTT. As protein: CASSLGPWMEGENTEAFF.

The rearrangement uses TRBV5-1 and TRBJ2-3, with D possibly called TRBD1 or TRBD2 (6 bases each). The CDR3 runs to 16 residues. From germline, CDR1 is SGHRS and CDR2 YFSETQ. V lost 4 bases and J 2 bases, leaving 17 bases between the germline ends. CDR3 amino acids: CASSLDSGGTTDTQYF. For the CDR3, the DNA is TGCGCCAGCAGCCTGGACAGTGGGGGGACCACAGATACGCAGTATTTT.